This record looks at one T cell receptor beta chain sequence and its context. Its specificity is not known. The data were taken from a study of T cell responses to AZD1222 COVID-19 vaccine. Study conclusions and caveats: Breadth and depth of Spike-specific TCRs rose after two AZD1222 doses. In a largely white British group with more females than males, clonal diversity was possibly underestimated.

Repertoires were generated with immunoSEQ multiplex PCR, while TCRdb's copy carries only in-frame clones and drops some. The data show 95,000 to 110,000 clones, approximately 92% seen once. This CDR3 is 16 amino acids long. The germline gives CDR1 SGHNT, CDR2 YYREEE (reference sequence). Trimming cost V 2 bases and J 4 bases, with 15 bases left between them. V is TRBV5-4 and J is TRBJ2-2, with D tentatively TRBD2 (6 bases). The specimen comprised peripheral blood, sampled 28 days after the second AZD1222 dose. This clonotype originated in an adult who received the AZD1222 COVID-19 vaccine. CDR3 sequence: CASSFEGGGVTGELFF. CDR3 sequence (DNA): TGTGCCAGCAGCTTTGAGGGAGGAGGGGTCACCGGGGAGCTGTTTTTT.